This T cell receptor (beta chain) is from a study of blood T cell repertoires in COVID-19. Study overall: Sample material is recorded as cDNA or gDNA derived from T cells, B-cell-depleted T cells, or PBMCs.

Per the original methods: Quantification of nucleated cells was approximated via reference gene primer amplification. Libraries were prepared by immunoSEQ multiplex PCR; TCRdb keeps only in-frame clonotypes and omits some of them. V and J calls and clone size follow that table, whereas D and trimming were derived from the DNA. The sample includes approximately 340,000 clones, around four fifths of them seen just once. This CDR3 is 16 amino acids long. Germline V gene lookup returns CDR1 SGHRS and CDR2 YFSETQ. Unmatched junction bases numbered 7, after V lost 2 bases and J lost 7 bases. The TCR sequence derives from a man aged 25-45 years with active or convalescent COVID-19. The specimen was peripheral blood. V is TRBV5-1 and J is TRBJ2-2; 11 positions match TRBD2. CDR3 DNA: TGCGCCAGCAGCTTTATCCTAGCGGGAGGAAACGGGGAGCTGTTTTTT. It specifies CASSFILAGGNGELFF. Based on the CDR3 plus reference TRBV5-1 and TRBJ2-2, the full variable domain is KAGVTQTPRYLIKTRGQQVTLSCSPISGHRSVSWYQQTPGQGLQFLFEYFSETQRNKGNFPGRFSGRQFSNSRSEMNVSTLELGDSALYLCASSFILAGGNGELFFGEGSRLTVL.